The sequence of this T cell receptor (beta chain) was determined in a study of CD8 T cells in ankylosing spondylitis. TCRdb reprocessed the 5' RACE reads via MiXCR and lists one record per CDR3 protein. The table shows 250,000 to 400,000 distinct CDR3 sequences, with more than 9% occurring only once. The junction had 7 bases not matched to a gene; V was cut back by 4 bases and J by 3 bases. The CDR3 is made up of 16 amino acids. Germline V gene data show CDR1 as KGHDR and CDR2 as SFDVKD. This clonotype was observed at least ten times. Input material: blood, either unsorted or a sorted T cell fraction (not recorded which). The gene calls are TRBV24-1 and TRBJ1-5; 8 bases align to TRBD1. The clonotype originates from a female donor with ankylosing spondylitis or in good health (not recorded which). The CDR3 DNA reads TGTGCCACCAGTGACCATACACAGGGGGACAATCAGCCCCAGCATTTT. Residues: CATSDHTQGDNQPQHF.